This TCR beta chain was captured in a study of Ad26.COV2.S vaccination and SARS-CoV-2 variants. The protocol was immunoSEQ multiplex PCR, while the TCRdb copy is restricted to in-frame clones and leaves out a portion. The sample lists 320,000 or so clones, almost 90% occurring once. Regarding this clone: Antigen unknown.

Study-wide results and caveats: The placebo group had lower spike-specific TCR breadth than the vaccine recipients did. Vaccine and placebo groups showed comparable non-spike TCR breadth. Substantial response breadth was reportedly seen for spike-specific CD8+ and CD4+ T cells after vaccination.

Specified treatment: some 19 received Ad26.COV2.S at low or high dose, single or two shots; about 5 received placebo; per-sample allocation not given. Samples analyzed were those drawn on day 63 after the first vaccine or placebo injection. CDR1 is LGHNA and CDR2 is YNFKEQ in the germline V gene. CDR3 length equals 15 residues. This TCR derives from a person aged 18-65 years who received the Ad26.COV2.S COVID-19 vaccine or a placebo. Sequences were derived from peripheral blood, sampled in a trial of Ad26.COV2.S vaccine versus placebo. The V gene is TRBV4-2, the J gene TRBJ2-3; 13 nucleotides match TRBD2. The CDR3 is CLGLAGAFFTDTQYF. In nucleotides, the CDR3 is TGTCTCGGACTAGCGGGGGCCTTCTTCACAGATACGCAGTATTTT.